The clone carrying this T cell receptor (beta chain) occurred a few times. Its antigen is undetermined. The data originate from a study of long-term antiretroviral therapy in people with HIV. Sampling of each donor yielded at least one pre-ART PBMC sample and at least two post-ART PBMC samples. Study results and caveats: The clones with expansion before ART were dominant in the repertoire at all time points. Diversity remained lower than transplant donor controls, even though it increased after ART.

With survey level as its setting, the immunoSEQ assay was v3.0. Sequencing was performed with immunoSEQ multiplex PCR; in TCRdb, only in-frame clones are kept and a portion is missing. The data show about 11,000 clones, around three quarters seen once. The material sequenced was unsorted PBMCs, taken at the start of antiretroviral therapy, before treatment. The source of this sequence is a man aged 25-45 years with HIV.

The CDR3: CASSFRTSGRNEQFF. For the CDR3, the DNA is TGTGCCAGCAGCTTTAGGACTAGCGGGCGCAATGAGCAGTTCTTC. V and J are TRBV7-9 and TRBJ2-1, with TRBD2 matching over 11 bases. Germline V gene lookup returns CDR1 SEHNR and CDR2 FQNEAQ (reference sequence). V trimming: 3 bases; J trimming: 6 bases; junction bases outside the gene matches: 4. The CDR3 has 15 residues.